Presented here are 19 T cell receptor beta chains from one specimen sequenced in a study of early T cells in non-severe SARS-CoV-2 infection. One entry per CDR3 protein, called by TCRdb with MiXCR from the 5' RACE reads. The table lists about 81,000 distinct CDR3 sequences, 5% to 6.5% of them singletons. Sequenced: whole blood. The origin of the receptors is an adult who was a healthcare worker with PCR-confirmed SARS-CoV-2 infection or an uninfected control (not recorded which).

This clonotype was seen a handful of times. V usage is TRBV5-1 and J usage is TRBJ2-1, with a tentative D call TRBD2 (6 bases). Germline CDR1 reads SGHRS; CDR2 reads YFSETQ. Trimming shortened V by 0 bases and J by 0 bases, and 13 bases separated the two germline ends. The CDR3 runs 17 residues. The CDR3 region is CASSLVSGPTSYNEQFF. Here the CDR3 DNA reads TGCGCCAGCAGCTTGGTTAGCGGACCCACCTCCTACAATGAGCAGTTCTTC. The complete variable domain, with remaining parts taken from reference TRBV5-1 and TRBJ2-1, reads KAGVTQTPRYLIKTRGQQVTLSCSPISGHRSVSWYQQTPGQGLQFLFEYFSETQRNKGNFPGRFSGRQFSNSRSEMNVSTLELGDSALYLCASSLVSGPTSYNEQFFGPGTRLTVL.

This clonotype was counted only a few times. V usage is TRBV19 and J usage is TRBJ2-6; 9 bases fit TRBD1. The CDR3 is 17 residues long. Trimming took 4 bases from V and 1 from J; bases not matched to a gene: 5. From germline, CDR1 is LNHDA and CDR2 SQIVND (reference sequence). CDR3 region: CASSRGTGLSGANVLTF. The CDR3 DNA sequence: TGTGCCAGTAGTAGAGGGACAGGGCTATCTGGGGCCAACGTCCTGACTTTC.

This clonotype has just a few counts. The V gene is TRBV6-5, the J gene TRBJ1-4; D not resolved. V gave up 5 bases and J gave up 7 bases, with 14 bases separating them. This CDR3 spans 14 amino acids. From germline, CDR1 is MNHEY and CDR2 SVGAGI. CDR3 sequence reads: CASSPTRGSEKLFF. The CDR3, as DNA: TGTGCCAGCAGTCCCACCCGAGGGAGTGAAAAACTGTTTTTT.

V usage is TRBV29-1 and J usage is TRBJ2-5; no definite D call. Trimming removed 7 bases from V and 4 bases from J, with 13 bases in between. The CDR3 runs 12 residues. CDR1 is SQVTM, CDR2 ANQGSEA, per germline. CDR3 bases: TGCAGCGCCCGTGGTGCCGGAGAGACCCAGTACTTC. Its translation is CSARGAGETQYF.

The sample holds many counts of this clonotype. The chain has TRBV5-6 and TRBJ2-7, with 7 bases aligning to TRBD1. The V segment lost 5 bases and the J segment 1 base; nucleotides outside the gene matches: 6. Looked up from germline, CDR1 is SGHDT and CDR2 is YYEEEE. The CDR3 sequence is 14 residues long. As DNA, the CDR3 is TGTGCCAGCAGTCTGGGACAGACATCCTACGAGCAGTACTTC. Its translation: CASSLGQTSYEQYF.

This clonotype was seen more than once but under ten times. V gene TRBV6-5 combines with J gene TRBJ2-1; D may match TRBD1 or TRBD2 (5 bases each). The ends were cut back, 6 bases at V and 9 bases at J, with 12 bases in the middle. The CDR3 loop spans 12 amino acids. The germline CDR1 and CDR2 sequences are MNHEY and SVGAGI. The CDR3 sequence: CASSGTSTEQFF. The CDR3 nucleotides are TGTGCCAGCAGCGGGACCTCCACTGAGCAGTTCTTC.

Many counts were recorded for this clonotype. CDR3 loop: CASSPWESQQYF. In DNA form, the CDR3 reads TGTGCCAGCAGCCCCTGGGAGTCCCAGCAGTACTTC. V gene TRBV7-2 combines with J gene TRBJ2-7, with D perhaps TRBD2 (5 bases). Per germline, CDR1 SGHTA and CDR2 FQGNSA. The CDR3 length is 12 residues. Trimming took off 5 bases at V and 8 bases at J, with 13 bases between the two ends.

The chain has TRBV11-2 and TRBJ2-7, with D unresolved. The CDR3 is made up of 14 amino acids. Germline CDR1 reads SGHAT; CDR2 reads FQNNGV. V was shortened by 5 bases and J by 9 bases, with 20 bases between the two germline ends. This chain's CDR3 is CASSPTPGSYRQYF. CDR3 coding DNA: TGTGCCAGCAGCCCGACCCCCGGGTCGTACCGGCAGTACTTC.

The chain uses TRBV20-1 and TRBJ1-4; tentative D call: TRBD1 (5 bases). The CDR3 covers 14 residues. The germline V gene has CDR1 DFQATT and CDR2 SNEGSKA (reference sequence). The V gene lost 6 bases and the J gene lost 4 bases, with 15 bases spanning the gap. CDR3: CSAYGSGGNEKLFF. Written as DNA, the CDR3 is TGCAGTGCCTATGGTTCCGGGGGTAATGAAAAACTGTTTTTT.

This clonotype was seen more than once but under ten times. The chain uses TRBV6-1 and TRBJ2-1, with 11 bases lining up with TRBD2. The CDR3 is 21 amino acids. The V segment lost 1 base and the J segment 3 bases; nucleotides outside the gene matches: 17. Germline CDR1 MNHNS, CDR2 SASEGT. The CDR3 reads CASSEGSTSGVQGRVYNEQFF. The CDR3 DNA is TGTGCCAGCAGTGAAGGGTCGACTAGCGGGGTCCAAGGAAGGGTCTACAATGAGCAGTTCTTC.

This clonotype was counted ten times or more. V is TRBV27 and J is TRBJ1-2; 8 positions match TRBD1. This CDR3 comprises 14 residues. The V segment lost 6 bases and the J segment 2 bases; nucleotides outside the gene matches: 5. Germline V gene sequence: CDR1 MNHEY, CDR2 SMNVEV (reference sequence). In DNA, the CDR3 is TGTGCCAGCAGCACAGGACAGGGCAACTATGGCTACACCTTC. Translating it yields CASSTGQGNYGYTF.

This clonotype was picked up many times. V and J are TRBV10-3 and TRBJ2-1; 9 nucleotides agree with TRBD2. Germline V lookup: CDR1 ENHRY, CDR2 SYGVKD. The trim removed 6 bases at V and 9 bases at J, leaving 9 bases unmatched. This CDR3 is 14 amino acids long. CDR3 sequence: CAISRAGGLSEQFF. CDR3 sequence (DNA): TGTGCCATCAGCCGAGCGGGGGGTCTCAGTGAGCAGTTCTTC.

This clonotype appeared a few times. The V and J genes are TRBV7-9 and TRBJ2-5; D tentatively fits TRBD1 or TRBD2 (5 bases each). Per germline, CDR1 SEHNR and CDR2 FQNEAQ (reference sequence). With 5 bases removed from V and 5 bases from J, the gap between germline ends came to 15 bases. This CDR3 spans 14 amino acids. The DNA of the CDR3 is TGTGCCAGCAGCCACGGGGCCCGCAGGGAGACCCAGTACTTC. Translated, it gives CASSHGARRETQYF. Full variable domain (outside the CDR3, taken from reference TRBV7-9 and TRBJ2-5): DTGVSQNPRHKITKRGQNVTFRCDPISEHNRLYWYRQTLGQGPEFLTYFQNEAQLEKSRLLSDRFSAERPKGSFSTLEIQRTEQGDSAMYLCASSHGARRETQYFGPGTRLLVL.

The CDR3 DNA follows: TGTGCCAGCAGCTTATCCGACGGTCGGAATGAGCAGTTCTTC. Translation: CASSLSDGRNEQFF. This rearrangement joins TRBV11-2 to TRBJ2-1; no reliable D call. The CDR3 sequence is 14 residues long. V was shortened by 2 bases and J by 7 bases, with 12 bases between the two germline ends. Looked up from germline, CDR1 is SGHAT and CDR2 is FQNNGV.

CDR3 in amino acids: CAWTRDRNTEAFF. CDR3 nucleotide sequence: TGTGCCTGGACCCGTGACAGGAACACTGAAGCTTTCTTT. The gene calls are TRBV30 and TRBJ1-1; D is perhaps TRBD1 (5 bases). The germline V gene encodes CDR1 GTSNPN and CDR2 SVGIG (reference sequence). The CDR3 spans 13 residues. Trimming pared 4 bases from V and 1 base from J, leaving 10 bases between.

This clonotype was seen a few times. The V call is TRBV11-2, the J call TRBJ2-3, with 9 bases that match TRBD2. CDR1 is SGHAT, CDR2 FQNNGV, per germline. The J segment lost 1 base and the V segment lost 5 bases, leaving 4 bases of the junction unmatched. This CDR3 spans 15 amino acids. The CDR3 sequence is CASSPRGGRTDTQYF. As DNA, the CDR3 is TGTGCCAGCAGCCCGCGGGGGGGCCGCACAGATACGCAGTATTTT.

The sample holds a few counts of this clonotype. The chain combines TRBV11-2 with TRBJ2-2; TRBD1 or TRBD2 may be the D gene (6 bases each). The V gene lost 5 bases and the J gene lost 7 bases, with 17 bases spanning the gap. Germline V gives CDR1 SGHAT, CDR2 FQNNGV. There are 15 residues in the CDR3. DNA for the CDR3: TGTGCCAGCAGCGCCACGAGGGGGGCTGTCGGGGAGCTGTTTTTT. Translated, it gives CASSATRGAVGELFF.

This clonotype was counted between two and nine times. J is TRBJ1-4 and V is TRBV18; D is possibly TRBD1 (6 bases). The CDR3 contains 12 residues. The germline CDR1 and CDR2 sequences are KGHSH and LQKENI. V was pared by 4 bases and J by 8 bases, with 8 bases between. DNA of the CDR3: TGTGCCAGCTCACTCGACAGGGAAAAACTGTTTTTT. Protein sequence: CASSLDREKLFF.

This clonotype was counted only a few times. Given the absence of the conserved phenylalanine or tryptophan at the CDR3 end, a read error is likely. The genes are TRBV10-1 and TRBJ2-5, with 7 bases identical to TRBD2. The germline V gene encodes CDR1 WNHNN and CDR2 SYGVQD (reference sequence). The CDR3 covers 13 residues. Trimming cost V 5 bases and J 5 bases; bases outside gene matches: 5. This CDR3 reads CASSSGVGETQYV. The CDR3 bases are TGCGCCAGCAGTAGCGGGGTCGGGGAGACCCAGTACGTC.